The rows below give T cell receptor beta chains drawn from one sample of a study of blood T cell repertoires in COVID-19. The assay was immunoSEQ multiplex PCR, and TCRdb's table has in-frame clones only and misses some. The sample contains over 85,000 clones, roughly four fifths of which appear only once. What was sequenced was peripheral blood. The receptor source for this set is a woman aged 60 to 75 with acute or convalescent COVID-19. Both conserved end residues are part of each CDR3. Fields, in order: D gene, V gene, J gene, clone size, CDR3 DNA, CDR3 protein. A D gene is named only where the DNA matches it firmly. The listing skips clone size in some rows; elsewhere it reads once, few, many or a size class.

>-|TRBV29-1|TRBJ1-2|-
TGCAGCGTTGACCCGGACAGAAGGTATGGCTACACCTTC
CSVDPDRRYGYTF
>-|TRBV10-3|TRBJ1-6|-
TGTGCCACTCATCAGACAAGTAATTCACCCCTCCACTTT
CATHQTSNSPLHF
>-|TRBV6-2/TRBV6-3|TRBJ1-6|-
TGTGCCAGCAGCGAGGTGCTGTCACCCCTCCACTTT
CASSEVLSPLHF
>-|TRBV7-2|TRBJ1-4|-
TGTGCCAGCAGCCGGGGGGGGTATCCTAATGAAAAACTGTTTTTT
CASSRGGYPNEKLFF
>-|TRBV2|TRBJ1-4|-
TGTGCCAGCAGTGACTATGAAAAACTGTTTTTT
CASSDYEKLFF
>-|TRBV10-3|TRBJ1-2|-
TGTGCCATCAACCGGGACACCGGGACGTATGGCTACACCTTC
CAINRDTGTYGYTF
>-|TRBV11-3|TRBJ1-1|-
TGTGCCAGCAGCTTAGGTGGGGGCTTGGCTTTCTTT
CASSLGGGLAFF
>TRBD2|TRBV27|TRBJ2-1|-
TGTGCCAGCAGTCACTCTAGCGGGGGGGCCCGGGAGCAGTTCTTC
CASSHSSGGAREQFF
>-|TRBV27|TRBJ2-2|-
TGTGCCAGCAAGGGAACAGGCAACACCGGGGAGCTGTTTTTT
CASKGTGNTGELFF
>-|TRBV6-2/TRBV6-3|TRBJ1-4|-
TGTGCCAGCAGTTGGGCCCGGAAACTGTTTTTT
CASSWARKLFF
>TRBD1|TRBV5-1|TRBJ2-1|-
TGCGCCAGCAGCTTAAGAGGACAGGACAATGAGCAGTTCTTC
CASSLRGQDNEQFF
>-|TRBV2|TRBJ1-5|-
TGTGCCAGCAGTTCCCAAGGGATCGACAGGACCAATCAGCCCCAGCATTTT
CASSSQGIDRTNQPQHF
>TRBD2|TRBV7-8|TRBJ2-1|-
TGTGCCAGCAGCTTGGGGAGCGGGGGGTACAATGAGCAGTTCTTC
CASSLGSGGYNEQFF
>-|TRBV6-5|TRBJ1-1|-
TGTGCCAGCAGTTACGGAAGAGGTTTGGTAAAAACTGAAGCTTTCTTT
CASSYGRGLVKTEAFF
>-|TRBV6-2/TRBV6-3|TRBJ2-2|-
TGTGCCAGCAGCCCTCCTGTGGCCGCGAACACCGGGGAGCTGTTTTTT
CASSPPVAANTGELFF
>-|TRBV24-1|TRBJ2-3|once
TGTGCCACCAGATCCTCGGGGGGCCGTGATACGCAGTATTTT
CATRSSGGRDTQYF
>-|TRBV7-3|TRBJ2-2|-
TGTGCCAGCAGCCGAACTAGTTCTGCCGGGGAGCTGTTTTTT
CASSRTSSAGELFF